This TCR beta chain comes out of a study of vaccination effects on CD4 cells after COVID-19. General study findings and limits: Few convalescent patients were studied, and early post-infection samples were lacking. From healthy vaccinees, only 1 of 255 vaccine-induced clones also reacted to common cold coronaviruses. The study found marked clonal contraction of infection- and vaccine-induced clones late after vaccination.

Sequencing followed a ViraFEST assay step that expanded antigen-specific CD4+ T cells with viral peptide pools. Subsequent to approximately 9 days of culture, CD4+ T cells were isolated. A density of around 2 million PBMC per well was used; these cells were cultured with roughly 10 IU/ml IL-2 and approximately 9.4 ug/ml peptides. Concerning this clone: Its antigen remains unidentified.

Trimming took 8 bases from V and 4 from J; bases not matched to a gene: 13. Germline lookup yields CDR1 MNHEY and CDR2 SVGEGT. The CDR3 is 16 residues long. The repertoire was sequenced with immunoSEQ multiplex PCR; TCRdb's copy has only in-frame clones and lacks some. Here the sample spans approximately 54,000 clones, around 86% being singletons. This sequence joins TRBV6-2 or TRBV6-3 and TRBJ2-1; 8 bases fit TRBD2. The receptor was derived from a human donor who received a COVID-19 vaccine. The sequenced sample was CD4+ T cells from PBMCs cultured with HCoV-229E spike peptides, obtained before COVID-19 vaccination. In DNA form, the CDR3 reads TGTGCCAGCCGTTGGGGGAAGGGACTAGATTACAATGAGCAGTTCTTC. Translating gives CASRWGKGLDYNEQFF.